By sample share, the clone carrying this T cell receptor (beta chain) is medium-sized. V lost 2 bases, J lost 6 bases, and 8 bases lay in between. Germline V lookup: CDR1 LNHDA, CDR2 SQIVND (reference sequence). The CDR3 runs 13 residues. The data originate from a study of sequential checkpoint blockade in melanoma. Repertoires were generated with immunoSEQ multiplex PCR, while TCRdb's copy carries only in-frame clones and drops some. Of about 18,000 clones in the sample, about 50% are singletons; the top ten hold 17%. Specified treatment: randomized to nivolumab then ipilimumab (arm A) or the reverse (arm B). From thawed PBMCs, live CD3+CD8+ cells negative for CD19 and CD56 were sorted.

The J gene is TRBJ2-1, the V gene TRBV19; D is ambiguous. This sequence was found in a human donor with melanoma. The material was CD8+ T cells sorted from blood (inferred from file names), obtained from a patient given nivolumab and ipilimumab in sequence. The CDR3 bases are TGTGCCAGTAGTATATCAGTCAGCAATGAGCAGTTCTTC. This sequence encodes CASSISVSNEQFF.